Shown below are 30 T cell receptor beta chains from a single sample sequenced in a study of blood T cells in healthy people across ages (dated by TCRdb to between 2014 and 2016). The library was obtained by 5' RACE. For sequencing, an Illumina HiSeq 2500 was employed. A second 7 to 11 cycle PCR used a sample-barcoded 5' primer and a J-beta primer mix. TCRdb reprocessing: public reads trimmed at Q25 with fastp, clones called with MiXCR, in-frame beta chains kept. Each record represents a unique CDR3 protein, reported with the most common genes and DNA among its rows. Counted in this sample were more than 450,000 distinct CDR3 sequences; roughly a quarter of them appeared once. The top ten clonotypes cover 3.6% of the sample. A further study also used this sample, focusing on T cells of mothers and their children.

Sequences were obtained from blood. These receptors were taken from a boy between 2 and 10 years old in good health.

A few counts support this clonotype. In DNA, the CDR3 is TGTGCCAGCAGTTTGGGGAAAGGGTACGAGCAGTACTTC. Translated, it gives CASSLGKGYEQYF. This chain links TRBV27 with TRBJ2-7; no firm D call. With 3 bases removed from V and 4 bases from J, the gap between germline ends came to 10 bases. The CDR3 has 13 amino acids. From germline, CDR1 is MNHEY and CDR2 SMNVEV (reference sequence).

This chain uses TRBV6-6 with TRBJ1-1; 7 bases align to TRBD1. J gave up 0 bases and V 5 bases, and 3 bases lay outside the gene matches. The CDR3 totals 14 residues. Germline V gene lookup returns CDR1 MNHNY and CDR2 SVGAGI (reference sequence). As DNA, the CDR3 is TGTGCCAGCAGTATGACAGGGTTGAACACTGAAGCTTTCTTT. This translates into CASSMTGLNTEAFF.

The chain joins TRBV6-1 to TRBJ1-1, with TRBD1 matching over 8 bases. V was pared by 3 bases and J by 4 bases, with 4 bases of the junction left unmatched. Germline CDR1 MNHNS, CDR2 SASEGT. CDR3 length: 14 amino acids. Written as DNA, the CDR3 is TGTGCCAGCAGTGAGGGAACAGGGGGCACTGAAGCTTTCTTT. It specifies CASSEGTGGTEAFF.

The gene calls are TRBV7-2 and TRBJ2-1; tentatively, D is TRBD2 (6 bases). The DNA matches TRBJ2-7 better at its end, which makes the J call doubtful. Germline CDR1 and CDR2: SGHTA and FQGNSA. CDR3 length equals 15 residues. The CDR3 nucleotides read TGTGCCAGCAGCTTAGGGCGGGACTGGTTCTACGAGCAGTACTTC. Protein sequence: CASSLGRDWFYEQYF.

The genes are TRBV28 and TRBJ1-4; 7 bases agree with TRBD1. The CDR3 length is 15 residues. Trimming at V came to 3 bases and at J to 3 bases, leaving 4 bases not matched to a gene. Germline-derived CDR1 and CDR2 are MDHEN and SYDVKM. The CDR3 loop is CASSFGDRSNEKLFF. In DNA, the CDR3 is TGTGCCAGCAGTTTTGGGGACAGATCTAATGAAAAACTGTTTTTT.

This sequence joins TRBV20-1 and TRBJ1-2; D may be TRBD1 (5 bases). This CDR3 has 15 residues. Per the germline V gene, CDR1 is DFQATT and CDR2 is SNEGSKA (reference sequence). Trimming removed 5 bases from V and 2 bases from J, with 18 bases in between. The CDR3 DNA reads TGCAGTGCTCACGGGGACCACCTAAAAAACTATGGCTACACCTTC. It translates to CSAHGDHLKNYGYTF.

This clonotype was found a few times. The junction does not match germline at one end; this may be a read error. V usage is TRBV6-5 and J usage is TRBJ2-1, with D maybe TRBD2 (6 bases). The CDR3 extends over 15 amino acids. Germline V lookup: CDR1 MNHEY, CDR2 SVGAGI. DNA for the CDR3: TGTGCCAGCAGCCTAAGGAGGGCCTCCTACAATGTGCAGTTCTTC. This codes for CASSLRRASYNVQFF.

This clonotype was picked up many times. The chain carries TRBV12-3 or TRBV12-4 and TRBJ2-5; the D gene is possibly TRBD2 (5 bases). The CDR3 spans 12 residues. V lost 6 bases, J lost 5 bases, and 10 bases lay in between. The DNA for the CDR3 is TGTGCCAGCAGCTCGGGAAGGGAGACCCAGTACTTC. The encoded protein is CASSSGRETQYF.

The chain links TRBV20-1 to TRBJ2-3, with 9 bases fitting TRBD2. The junction had 15 bases not matched to a gene; V was cut back by 5 bases and J by 9 bases. CDR3 length equals 15 residues. Germline lookup yields CDR1 DFQATT and CDR2 SNEGSKA (reference sequence). This CDR3 is CSAPPTSGPVTTQYF. The CDR3 DNA reads TGCAGTGCTCCCCCCACTAGCGGGCCGGTAACAACGCAGTATTTT.

The chain combines TRBV6-2 or TRBV6-3 with TRBJ1-4; 7 nucleotides line up with TRBD1. Germline V gene sequence: CDR1 MNHEY, CDR2 SVGEGT. This CDR3 contains 14 residues. The junction had 4 bases not matched to a gene; V was cut back by 2 bases and J by 7 bases. CDR3 region: CASSYKGAGEKLFF. As DNA, the CDR3 is TGTGCCAGCAGTTACAAGGGGGCCGGTGAAAAACTGTTTTTT.

This clonotype was found a few times. V usage is TRBV6-6 and J usage is TRBJ2-5; 13 bases map to TRBD2. V lost 5 bases, J lost 7 bases, and 4 bases stayed unmatched. This CDR3 contains 14 residues. Germline assignment: CDR1 MNHNY and CDR2 SVGAGI (reference sequence). The CDR3 spells CASSGLAGEVTQYF. CDR3 nucleotide sequence: TGTGCCAGCAGTGGACTAGCGGGGGAGGTGACCCAGTACTTC.

This clonotype has a handful of counts. This chain joins TRBV20-1 and TRBJ2-3; 10 bases align to TRBD2. The CDR3 consists of 14 residues. CDR1 is DFQATT and CDR2 is SNEGSKA in the germline V gene (reference sequence). Trimming cost V 1 base and J 4 bases; bases outside gene matches: 2. CDR3 sequence: CSARASGRADTQYF. CDR3 in DNA: TGCAGTGCTAGAGCCAGCGGGAGGGCAGATACGCAGTATTTT.

V usage is TRBV20-1 and J usage is TRBJ2-1; 9 positions match TRBD2. CDR3 length equals 15 residues. Germline V gene data show CDR1 as DFQATT and CDR2 as SNEGSKA (reference sequence). V gave up 0 bases and J gave up 1 base; unmatched junction bases: 1. Here the CDR3 reads CSARDSGGSYNEQFF. For the CDR3, the DNA is TGCAGTGCTAGAGATAGCGGGGGATCCTACAATGAGCAGTTCTTC.

This clonotype appeared a few times. This chain joins TRBV27 and TRBJ2-5; 12 bases are a match to TRBD1. V was clipped by 8 bases and J by 5 bases; unmatched bases: 12. This CDR3 has 16 amino acids. Germline-derived CDR1 and CDR2 are MNHEY and SMNVEV (reference sequence). For the CDR3, the DNA is TGTGCCAGCCGACCTACCTGGGACAGGGGGCTGGAGACCCAGTACTTC. This encodes CASRPTWDRGLETQYF.

This clonotype has more than one count but fewer than ten. The chain joins TRBV29-1 to TRBJ2-1; a weak D match, TRBD1 (5 bases). This CDR3 has 14 residues. CDR1 SQVTM and CDR2 ANQGSEA come from the germline V gene. V lost 2 bases, J lost 0 bases, and 8 bases lay in between. The CDR3 region is CSVEKGYSYNEQFF. The DNA of the CDR3 is TGCAGCGTTGAAAAGGGGTACTCCTACAATGAGCAGTTCTTC.

This clonotype was counted a few times. The chain recombines TRBV27 with TRBJ2-7, with D uncertain. Looked up from germline, CDR1 is MNHEY and CDR2 is SMNVEV (reference sequence). CDR3 length: 13 residues. V lost 3 bases and J 3 bases, leaving 9 bases between the germline ends. The CDR3 DNA reads as TGTGCCAGCAGTTTCAAGGGCTACTACGAGCAGTACTTC. It translates to CASSFKGYYEQYF.

The J gene is TRBJ2-3, the V gene TRBV6-2 or TRBV6-3; 9 nucleotides align to TRBD2. This CDR3 region has 17 residues. The V gene's germline CDR1 is MNHEY and CDR2 SVGEGT. V trimming: 6 bases; J trimming: 4 bases; junction bases outside the gene matches: 14. CDR3 protein: CASRTLASGRRSDTQYF. The CDR3 DNA reads TGTGCCAGCAGGACCCTGGCCAGCGGGAGGAGGTCAGATACGCAGTATTTT.

This chain uses TRBV3-1 with TRBJ2-5; the D gene is possibly TRBD1 (6 bases). This CDR3 contains 14 residues. Germline loops: CDR1 LGHDT, CDR2 YNNKEL (reference sequence). The V and J ends lost 4 bases and 1 base respectively, with 10 bases between them. Here the CDR3 reads CASSRRDTQETQYF. The DNA for the CDR3 is TGTGCCAGCAGCCGCCGGGACACCCAAGAGACCCAGTACTTC.

CDR3 sequence (DNA): TGTGCCAGCAGTGGGGACCCTCCCCAAAATAACATTCAGTACTTC. Translation gives CASSGDPPQNNIQYF. The chain joins TRBV2 to TRBJ2-4, with D perhaps matching TRBD1 or TRBD2 (5 bases each). The CDR3 sequence is 15 residues long. Trimming cost V 4 bases and J 7 bases, with 17 bases left between them. Per germline, CDR1 SNHLY and CDR2 FYNNEI.

This rearrangement joins TRBV12-3 or TRBV12-4 to TRBJ2-5; TRBD1 agrees at 10 bases. V was pared by 3 bases and J by 5 bases, with 9 bases of the junction left unmatched. The CDR3 runs 16 residues. CDR3 in DNA: TGTGCCAGCAGTTTCTGGAGACAGGGGGCCGGGGAGACCCAGTACTTC. The encoded protein is CASSFWRQGAGETQYF.

The chain couples TRBV30 to TRBJ2-7; 7 positions agree with TRBD2. This CDR3 contains 15 residues. J was trimmed by 1 base and V by 0 bases; bases with no gene match: 6. CDR1 is GTSNPN and CDR2 is SVGIG in the germline V gene (reference sequence). CDR3 loop: CAWSVRGELSYEQYF. For the CDR3, the DNA is TGTGCCTGGAGTGTACGGGGGGAGTTGTCCTACGAGCAGTACTTC. The entire variable domain, with the rest obtained from reference TRBV30 and TRBJ2-7, is as follows: SQTIHQWPATLVQPVGSPLSLECTVEGTSNPNLYWYRQAAGRGLQLLFYSVGIGQISSEVPQNLSASRPQDRQFILSSKKLLLSDSGFYLCAWSVRGELSYEQYFGPGTRLTVT.

This clonotype was found a few times. The rearrangement links TRBV10-3 to TRBJ1-1; TRBD1 matches at 9 bases. V trimming: 4 bases; J trimming: 2 bases; junction bases outside the gene matches: 2. Germline V lookup: CDR1 ENHRY, CDR2 SYGVKD. The CDR3 is 14 amino acids. The CDR3 DNA reads TGTGCCATCAGTGCGGACAGGGGAAACACTGAAGCTTTCTTT. Protein sequence: CAISADRGNTEAFF.

This clonotype was counted between two and nine times. V gene TRBV30 combines with J gene TRBJ1-2; 11 positions match TRBD1. This CDR3 has 13 residues. Germline V lookup: CDR1 GTSNPN, CDR2 SVGIG (reference sequence). Germline trimming cut 3 bases from V and 7 bases from J; bases unmatched to any gene: 4. The CDR3 sequence is CAWRGQGESGYTF. In nucleotides, the CDR3 is TGTGCCTGGAGGGGACAGGGGGAGAGTGGCTACACCTTC.

This clonotype was observed a few times. The chain has TRBV21-1 and TRBJ2-1; TRBD2, the table's D call, lacks a check against the DNA. TRBV21-1 is designated a pseudogene. The CDR3 extends over 16 amino acids. Here the CDR3 reads CAGSYTSGRFYNEQFF. The CDR3 DNA reads as TGTGCCGGCAGCTATACTAGCGGGCGCTTCTACAATGAGCAGTTCTTC.

V usage is TRBV20-1 and J usage is TRBJ2-3; D tentatively reads TRBD1 or TRBD2 (5 bases each). The CDR3 loop spans 17 amino acids. Germline CDR1 DFQATT, CDR2 SNEGSKA (reference sequence). V lost 6 bases and J 3 bases, leaving 25 bases between the germline ends. This chain's CDR3 is CSATSQGASGLTDTQYF. DNA of the CDR3: TGCAGTGCGACCTCCCAAGGGGCCTCAGGACTTACAGATACGCAGTATTTT.

V and J are TRBV27 and TRBJ2-7, with unresolved D. This CDR3 is 15 amino acids long. Germline V CDR1 and CDR2: MNHEY, SMNVEV (reference sequence). Deletions cut 3 bases from V and 4 bases from J, with 16 bases between. The CDR3 DNA is TGTGCCAGCAGTTTGGGTAGAGGCTCCCTGTACGAGCAGTACTTC. This sequence encodes CASSLGRGSLYEQYF.

The chain employs TRBV6-6 and TRBJ2-7; 14 bases line up with TRBD2. The CDR3 sequence is 15 residues long. Germline-derived CDR1 and CDR2 are MNHNY and SVGAGI (reference sequence). Losses at the gene ends were 5 bases for V and 5 bases for J; bases not matched to a gene: 5. The DNA of the CDR3 is TGTGCCAGCAGTCACGGGACTAGCGGGGGAAACGAGCAGTACTTC. The encoded protein is CASSHGTSGGNEQYF.

The chain has TRBV12-3 or TRBV12-4 and TRBJ2-5; 13 bases line up with TRBD2. The assigned J gene may be wrong: the sequence end matches TRBJ2-7 better. The CDR3 contains 19 residues. The CDR3: CASSPPRQGYGTSGIEQYF. The DNA for the CDR3 is TGTGCCAGCAGCCCCCCTCGACAGGGCTACGGGACTAGCGGGATCGAGCAGTACTTC.

This clonotype was seen a single time. The genes are TRBV6-1 and TRBJ1-1; 9 bases are shared with TRBD1. This CDR3 has 14 residues. The germline V gene has CDR1 MNHNS and CDR2 SASEGT. The J segment lost 2 bases and the V segment lost 10 bases, leaving 8 bases of the junction unmatched. Here the CDR3 reads CATDRGAVNTEAFF. The CDR3 DNA reads as TGTGCCACCGACAGGGGGGCGGTAAACACTGAAGCTTTCTTT.

V is TRBV3-1 and J is TRBJ2-3; D gene ambiguous. The CDR3 is 14 residues long. CDR1 and CDR2 from the germline V gene are LGHDT and YNNKEL (reference sequence). V dropped 4 bases and J dropped 0 bases, with 8 bases sitting between them. The CDR3 is CASSPKASTDTQYF. DNA for the CDR3: TGTGCCAGCAGCCCAAAGGCCAGCACAGATACGCAGTATTTT.